Listed below are T cell receptor beta chains from one sample, sequenced in a study of cytomegalovirus exposure and HLA in healthy donors. TCRdb's copy holds only in-frame clones and misses some; the assay was immunoSEQ multiplex PCR. The repertoire holds roughly 300,000 clones, with 86% as singletons. Sequenced material: PBMCs. These receptor sequences come from a middle-aged man in good health and CMV-seropositive. Each CDR3 is given with its conserved first and last residue. Some rows mark clone size as missing; the rest say once, few, many or name a class of expanded clone.

TRBJ1-5,TRBV7-8,NA,CASSLGVRNSNQPQHF
TRBJ1-2,TRBV28,once,CASSETGTNYGYTF
TRBJ2-2,TRBV4-1,NA,CASSPGGELFF
TRBJ1-4,TRBV5-1,NA,CASSSPQGAGEKLFF
TRBJ2-4,TRBV29-1,NA,CSVDLLAESKNIQYF
TRBJ2-1,TRBV7-9,NA,CASSRSGRAPYNEQFF
TRBJ1-4,TRBV18,few,CASSPRTGTTNEKLFF
TRBJ1-5,TRBV6-5,few,CASSSRTGGDQPQHF
TRBJ2-1,TRBV7-2,NA,CASSYNGQAFF
TRBJ2-3,TRBV29-1,NA,CSAPEQGTDTQYF
TRBJ1-5,TRBV19,NA,CASSIRSAGRNQPQHF
TRBJ2-5,TRBV5-6,NA,CASSLKRLAGVGETQYF
TRBJ1-3,TRBV6-1,once,CASSASGTGAGNTIYF
TRBJ2-1,TRBV18,few,CASSQGEGIYNEQFF
TRBJ2-4,TRBV6-5,NA,CASSYSPSLAKNIQYF
TRBJ1-1,TRBV5-1,NA,CASSPGVDTEAFF
TRBJ1-2,TRBV5-4,once,CASSLNKYGYTF
TRBJ2-7,TRBV7-2,NA,CASSWTDYEQYF
TRBJ1-4,TRBV7-2,NA,CASGRTGSGEKLFF
TRBJ1-1,TRBV7-6,NA,CASSLARGGTEAFF
TRBJ2-7,TRBV7-8,NA,CASSLARDFHYEQYF
TRBJ2-7,TRBV7-9,NA,CASSLGRGSLSYEQYF
TRBJ1-3,TRBV19,NA,CAITDNSGNTIYF
TRBJ2-5,TRBV5-4,NA,CASSLGSVETQYF
TRBJ2-7,TRBV28,NA,CASSWGLNYEQYF
TRBJ2-7,TRBV27,NA,CASSLSASYEQYF
TRBJ2-1,TRBV25-1,once,CASSDLGLEQFF
TRBJ2-1,TRBV19,NA,CASSTGTSGRNEQFF
TRBJ1-6,TRBV5-4,NA,CASSSGGPGQGYSPLHF
TRBJ1-2,TRBV5-6,NA,CASSLGPDYGYTF